This entry concerns a single T cell receptor (beta chain). This sample is drawn from a study of technical replicates of blood from a handful of donors. Generated by immunoSEQ multiplex PCR, the TCRdb table keeps only in-frame clones and is missing some. The data contain some 80,000 clones, around 90% of them singletons. Trimming cost V 2 bases and J 3 bases; bases outside gene matches: 4. Germline V lookup: CDR1 ENHRY, CDR2 SYGVKD. This CDR3 has 15 residues. Sequencing was done on a sample of T cells isolated from PBMCs. The chain recombines TRBV10-3 with TRBJ2-3; the match to TRBD2 covers 8 bases. This clonotype was obtained from a human donor in good health. Written as DNA, the CDR3 is TGTGCCATCAGTGAGCGGGAGGGCCTGACAGATACGCAGTATTTT. Its translation: CAISEREGLTDTQYF.